The TCR beta chain described here comes from a study of T cells in Graves' hyperthyroidism and ophthalmopathy (dated by TCRdb to the late 2010s). General notes on the study: To identify TCR V-J signatures that set the groups apart, the researchers used a discovery cohort of 95 to 100 patients, made up of 43 with Graves' ophthalmopathy and 57 with stable Graves' hyperthyroidism. Once sampling was done, hyperthyroidism patients were given methimazole at a starting dose of 30 mg daily, whereas ophthalmopathy patients were given high-dose intravenous methylprednisolone. TCR Vbeta CDR3 sequencing of 140 or so peripheral blood samples (approximately 44 ophthalmopathy, 70 to 85 hyperthyroidism and roughly 17 progressor patients) is reported in the paper. Whether ophthalmopathy could be predicted prospectively was tested in an independent validation cohort made up of roughly 20 hyperthyroidism patients plus 17 patients who later progressed to ophthalmopathy. The roughly 94 discovery patients were randomly divided into training and test sets at a 7:3 ratio. The study also compared thyroid tissue and blood T-cell repertoires from five or six Graves' hyperthyroidism patients. On the study overall, not on this receptor specifically: Ophthalmopathy was separated from stable hyperthyroidism by a 13 V-J signature model, with 85% to 90% sensitivity and about 84% specificity obtained in cross-validation and 80%/75% obtained in testing. In validation, progression to ophthalmopathy was predicted by the model with 70.59% sensitivity and 72% to 85% specificity, a median of around 5.9 months before onset. Most expanded thyroid clonotypes (frequency above 0.001) were also found in blood, which suggests that blood repertoires may mirror thyroid immune responses. Sample size was not statistically predetermined, and blinding of investigators to group allocation was not performed.

Many counts were recorded for this clonotype. It has no known antigen specificity. Within one base of it there is no much larger clone, and no base qualities were kept. Patients with uncontrolled infections, other autoimmune diseases, pregnancy or lactation were excluded. Diagnoses were based on clinical symptoms, serum thyroxine and TRAb, thyroid ultrasound and orbital computed tomography. Total RNA was extracted using Trizol reagent, and RNA quality was assessed on an Agilent 2100 Bioanalyzer. The germline V gene encodes CDR1 LNHDA and CDR2 SQIVND (reference sequence). The CDR3 has 10 amino acids, counting the end cysteine and phenylalanine. Only CDR3 DNA is held: 30 bases, read in frame from base 1. The TCR beta CDR3 regions were amplified from RNA transcripts. A first-round RT-PCR of the TCR CDR3 used the HTBI primer set with the Qiagen OneStep RT-PCR kit. A second multiplex PCR round built the libraries, followed by size selection and purification. Sequencing of the libraries was done on an Illumina HiSeq2000 using paired-end 100 bp reads. On the authors' methods: SOAPnuke was used to process the raw data, removing reads that contained adapters or uncalled bases, had a mean Phred below 15, or lacked an exact match to the constant primer or identifier. High-quality paired reads were merged with COPE v1.2.5, and unique nucleotide sequences were defined as clonotypes. MiTCR v1.1 was used to align the clonotypes against IMGT TRBV, TRBD and TRBJ reference segments. Only V-J combinations with frequency above 0.0001, covering about 99% of repertoires, were analysed. The TCS score was defined as the ratio of F50 (clonal expansion) to E x V (chaos), calculated using BLOSUM62-based TCRdist between CDR3 peptides within each V-J. Welch's t-statistics and random forest reduced roughly 500 V-J features to about 12, which were used in a naive Bayes classifier (R e1071). Thyroid-blood repertoire similarity was quantified with the Morisita-Horn index. TCRdb's own reprocessing of the public reads used fastp at Q25 and MiXCR and kept productive beta chains. Rows are combined by CDR3 protein, so each entry shows the most common genes and DNA. TCRdb's processing, not the study's, gives the V and J calls here. Recorded for this sample are 550,000 to 700,000 distinct CDR3 sequences; roughly 46% of them occurred a single time. The leading ten clones occupy around 19% of the sample.

The rearrangement combines TRBV19 with TRBJ1-3; the D gene is not confidently resolved. Sequenced input: peripheral blood or thyroid tissue (not recorded which). The TCR originated in an adult woman with Graves' disease, either hyperthyroidism or ophthalmopathy (not recorded which). In nucleotide form, the sequence is TGTGAGAGGTGGAGAAACACCATATATTTT. Protein translation: CERWRNTIYF. Supplemented by the reference TRBV19 and TRBJ1-3 proteins around the CDR3, the complete variable domain is DGGITQSPKYLFRKEGQNVTLSCEQNLNHDAMYWYRQDPGQGLRLIYYSQIVNDFQKGDIAEGYSVSREKKESFPLTVTSAQKNPTAFYLCERWRNTIYFGEGSWLTVV.